A single sample gave rise to the 28 T cell receptor beta chains below, sequenced in a study of spatial heterogeneity in lung cancer. Sample time point: sample taken at primary tumor resection. From the 5' RACE reads, TCRdb called clonotypes with MiXCR, one entry per CDR3 protein. Of some 38,000 distinct CDR3 sequences listed, 2.5% to 3.5% were seen once; the top ten hold 35% to 40%. The sample consisted of normal lung tissue next to the tumor, taken at surgery. These receptors were collected from a male donor with early-stage non-small cell lung cancer.

This clonotype was recorded at least ten times. This sequence joins TRBV6-2 or TRBV6-3 and TRBJ1-2; D might be TRBD1 (5 bases). Germline assignment: CDR1 MNHEY and CDR2 SVGEGT. V lost 10 bases and J lost 4, with 10 bases in between. CDR3 length: 11 amino acids. The CDR3 region is CATRGGYGYTF. The CDR3 DNA follows: TGTGCCACAAGGGGCGGCTATGGCTACACCTTC.

This clonotype was found many times. This chain connects TRBV4-2 to TRBJ2-3, with 7 bases aligning to TRBD2. Trimming cost V 0 bases and J 2 bases; bases outside gene matches: 8. The CDR3 sequence is 17 residues long. From germline, CDR1 is LGHNA and CDR2 YNFKEQ. As DNA, the CDR3 is TGTGCCAGCAGCCAAGACGTGGCGACTAGCCTCACAGATACGCAGTATTTT. It translates to CASSQDVATSLTDTQYF.

This clonotype was detected ten times or more. The chain carries TRBV7-2 and TRBJ2-1; D gene uncertain. This CDR3 is 14 amino acids long. Trimming removed 1 base from V and 5 bases from J, with 9 bases in between. Per germline, CDR1 SGHTA and CDR2 FQGNSA. CDR3 nucleotides: TGTGCCAGCAGCTTAGGGTTCGTCGACAATGAGCAGTTCTTC. Translated, it gives CASSLGFVDNEQFF. Based on the CDR3 plus reference TRBV7-2 and TRBJ2-1, the full variable domain is GAGVSQSPSNKVTEKGKDVELRCDPISGHTALYWYRQSLGQGLEFLIYFQGNSAPDKSGLPSDRFSAERTGGSVSTLTIQRTQQEDSAVYLCASSLGFVDNEQFFGPGTRLTVL.

This clonotype was detected ten times or more. The CDR3 coding sequence is TGCGCCAGCAGCTCGCAGGGGGCGACGAACACTGAAGCTTTCTTT. This encodes CASSSQGATNTEAFF. The genes are TRBV5-1 and TRBJ1-1; 8 bases fit TRBD1. Per germline, CDR1 SGHRS and CDR2 YFSETQ. This CDR3 has 15 residues. V lost 3 bases to trimming and J lost 1 base; unmatched junction nucleotides: 5.

This clonotype was detected ten times or more. V and J are TRBV7-2 and TRBJ1-2; D is ambiguous. Germline lookup yields CDR1 SGHTA and CDR2 FQGNSA. The CDR3 consists of 14 residues. The V gene lost 3 bases and the J gene lost 2 bases, with 10 bases spanning the gap. In DNA form, the CDR3 reads TGTGCCAGCAGCTTCAACCGAGAAAACTATGGCTACACCTTC. Translated, it gives CASSFNRENYGYTF.

The DNA of the CDR3 is TGTGCCAGCAGCTTCGGATTTACGGAGCTGTTTTTT. Its protein is CASSFGFTELFF. The chain uses TRBV7-2 and TRBJ2-2, with D unresolved. Between the trimmed V and J ends, which lost 3 bases and 10 bases, there was a span of 9 bases. This CDR3 region has 12 residues. Germline V gives CDR1 SGHTA, CDR2 FQGNSA.

Ten or more counts support this clonotype. V usage is TRBV29-1 and J usage is TRBJ2-1, with D unclear. Trimming left V 3 bases short and J 6 bases short, with 12 bases between. Germline CDR1 SQVTM, CDR2 ANQGSEA. This CDR3 has 13 amino acids. The CDR3 DNA reads as TGCAGCGTTGACCGAGGCGGCACCAATGAGCAGTTCTTC. This codes for CSVDRGGTNEQFF.

Many counts were recorded for this clonotype. The chain links TRBV2 to TRBJ2-7; no clear D. Germline V gene sequence: CDR1 SNHLY, CDR2 FYNNEI. CDR3 length: 14 amino acids. V was trimmed by 2 bases and J by 3 bases, leaving 11 bases between them. The CDR3 nucleotides are TGTGCCAGCAGTGAAAAAGGGTACGTCTACGAGCAGTACTTC. This encodes CASSEKGYVYEQYF.

V is TRBV14 and J is TRBJ2-7; possible D gene TRBD1, 7 bases. V dropped 5 bases and J dropped 6 bases, with 14 bases sitting between them. This CDR3 has 13 amino acids. CDR1 and CDR2 (germline): SGHDN, FVKESK. In DNA, the CDR3 is TGTGCCAGCAGCGTTGACAGGGACTCCGAGCAGTACTTC. This sequence encodes CASSVDRDSEQYF.

This clonotype appeared many times. The genes are TRBV9 and TRBJ2-5; D gene unclear. The V end was cut by 4 bases, the J end by 0 bases, with 13 bases between. Looked up from germline, CDR1 is SGDLS and CDR2 is YYNGEE. CDR3 length: 15 amino acids. CDR3 sequence (DNA): TGTGCCAGCAGCCCCTACGAGAGGAACCAAGAGACCCAGTACTTC. This sequence encodes CASSPYERNQETQYF. Full variable domain (rest looked up from reference TRBV9 and TRBJ2-5): DSGVTQTPKHLITATGQRVTLRCSPRSGDLSVYWYQQSLDQGLQFLIQYYNGEERAKGNILERFSAQQFPDLHSELNLSSLELGDSALYFCASSPYERNQETQYFGPGTRLLVL.

This clonotype was detected ten times or more. V and J are TRBV7-2 and TRBJ2-1; possibly TRBD1 for D (5 bases). CDR1 and CDR2 from the germline V gene are SGHTA and FQGNSA. The ends were cut back, 5 bases at V and 7 bases at J, with 21 bases in the middle. This CDR3 is built from 16 residues. CDR3 in amino acids: CASSHSNRYSENEQFF. For the CDR3, the DNA is TGTGCCAGCAGCCATTCAAACAGGTATTCAGAGAATGAGCAGTTCTTC.

This clonotype has a count of ten or more. The chain has TRBV3-1 and TRBJ2-3; D call uncertain. Trimming pared 2 bases from V and 4 bases from J, leaving 10 bases between. CDR3 size: 14 residues. Germline V gene lookup returns CDR1 LGHDT and CDR2 YNNKEL (reference sequence). The CDR3: CASSQLGPADTQYF. The CDR3 DNA sequence: TGTGCCAGCAGCCAACTCGGGCCCGCAGATACGCAGTATTTT.

The table lists this clonotype with many counts. The J gene is TRBJ2-5, the V gene TRBV6-6, with a weak D call TRBD2 (6 bases). This CDR3 has 14 residues. Trimming pared 4 bases from V and 4 bases from J, leaving 13 bases between. The V gene's germline CDR1 is MNHNY and CDR2 SVGAGI (reference sequence). The CDR3 DNA sequence: TGTGCCAGCAGTTCCCTGGGGGGACTAGAGACCCAGTACTTC. Encoded protein: CASSSLGGLETQYF.

This clonotype was found many times. An end of the junction does not agree with germline; a read error may underlie this. The chain has TRBV6-5 and TRBJ2-2; D is undetermined. Germline V gene lookup returns CDR1 MNHEY and CDR2 SVGAGI. This CDR3 contains 15 residues. CDR3 amino acids: CASSYGVPNAGELFF. The DNA of the CDR3 is TGTGCCAGCAGTTACGGGGTTCCGAACGCCGGGGAGCTGTTTTTT.

This clonotype was counted many times. V gene TRBV19 combines with J gene TRBJ2-7; D is unresolved. CDR1 and CDR2 (germline): LNHDA, SQIVND (reference sequence). V was shortened by 7 bases and J by 0 bases, with 4 bases between the two germline ends. CDR3 length equals 11 residues. CDR3 in amino acids: CASTNSYEQYF. As DNA, the CDR3 is TGTGCCAGTACCAACTCCTACGAGCAGTACTTC.

This clonotype has at least ten counts. The J gene is TRBJ1-3, the V gene TRBV2; no firm D call. Germline CDR1 is SNHLY and CDR2 is FYNNEI. V dropped 6 bases and J dropped 0 bases, with 12 bases sitting between them. This CDR3 spans 15 amino acids. CDR3 sequence: CASRLRALSGNTIYF. Here the CDR3 DNA reads TGTGCCAGCAGACTCCGGGCTCTCTCTGGAAACACCATATATTTT.

This clonotype was observed a few times. The rearrangement links TRBV25-1 to TRBJ2-7; the D is unclear. The germline V and J ends were trimmed by 6 bases and 13 bases, with 16 bases remaining between them. The germline V gene has CDR1 MGHDK and CDR2 SYGVNS. The CDR3 has 11 amino acids. CDR3 coding DNA: TGTGCCAGCAGGACCCGTGAAATGTACTACTTC. This sequence encodes CASRTREMYYF.

This clonotype has ten or more counts. V gene TRBV7-9 combines with J gene TRBJ2-3; 8 nucleotides agree with TRBD2. The length of the CDR3 is 14 residues. Germline CDR1 SEHNR, CDR2 FQNEAQ (reference sequence). V lost 6 bases, J lost 11 bases, and 13 bases stayed unmatched. CDR3: CASSLAGGPPRQYF. The CDR3 nucleotides are TGTGCCAGCAGTTTGGCGGGAGGCCCCCCGCGGCAGTATTTT. Supplemented by reference TRBV7-9 and TRBJ2-3, the full variable domain reads DTGVSQNPRHKITKRGQNVTFRCDPISEHNRLYWYRQTLGQGPEFLTYFQNEAQLEKSRLLSDRFSAERPKGSFSTLEIQRTEQGDSAMYLCASSLAGGPPRQYFGPGTRLTVL.

The chain recombines TRBV5-1 with TRBJ1-6; D may be TRBD1 (6 bases). The CDR3 consists of 15 residues. Trimming took off 0 bases at V and 5 bases at J, with 9 bases between the two ends. Germline CDR1 SGHRS, CDR2 YFSETQ. As DNA, the CDR3 is TGCGCCAGCAGCTTGGGTTCAGGGGATAATTCACCCCTCCACTTT. Translation gives CASSLGSGDNSPLHF.

This clonotype was detected many times. The chain joins TRBV6-5 to TRBJ2-2; D uncertain. Germline CDR1 and CDR2: MNHEY and SVGAGI. Trimming left V 5 bases short and J 6 bases short, with 13 bases between. This CDR3 region has 14 residues. The CDR3 reads CASSPLPPAGELFF. In DNA, the CDR3 is TGTGCCAGCAGTCCCTTGCCCCCCGCCGGGGAGCTGTTTTTT.

This clonotype was seen more than once but under ten times. J is TRBJ1-1 and V is TRBV5-1; TRBD1 aligns across 7 bases. V shed 4 bases, J shed 1 base, and the junction held 10 bases outside the gene matches. The V gene's germline CDR1 is SGHRS and CDR2 YFSETQ. CDR3 length equals 16 residues. The CDR3 nucleotides read TGCGCCAGCAGCGAAGAGACAGGGATGACGAACACTGAAGCTTTCTTT. Amino acids: CASSEETGMTNTEAFF. Complete variable domain (other parts from reference TRBV5-1 and TRBJ1-1): KAGVTQTPRYLIKTRGQQVTLSCSPISGHRSVSWYQQTPGQGLQFLFEYFSETQRNKGNFPGRFSGRQFSNSRSEMNVSTLELGDSALYLCASSEETGMTNTEAFFGQGTRLTVV.

This clonotype was counted ten times or more. J is TRBJ2-3 and V is TRBV24-1; tentatively, D is TRBD2 (6 bases). Germline V gene sequence: CDR1 KGHDR, CDR2 SFDVKD. CDR3 length: 15 amino acids. Trimming removed 4 bases from V and 0 bases from J, with 10 bases in between. The CDR3 reads CATSEPGVSTDTQYF. CDR3 in DNA: TGTGCCACCAGTGAACCGGGAGTCAGCACAGATACGCAGTATTTT.

This clonotype showed up many times. The chain couples TRBV3-1 to TRBJ1-6, with 7 positions matching TRBD1. This CDR3 contains 14 residues. The V gene's germline CDR1 is LGHDT and CDR2 YNNKEL (reference sequence). V was pared by 0 bases and J by 10 bases, with 3 bases of the junction left unmatched. DNA of the CDR3: TGTGCCAGCAGCCAAGAGACAGGGCGCTCACCCCTCCACTTT. Translating gives CASSQETGRSPLHF.

This clonotype was observed at least ten times. CDR3 bases: TGTGCCAGCAGGGACACGGGGACAGGGCGTCAGCCCCAGCATTTT. Amino acids: CASRDTGTGRQPQHF. The chain employs TRBV6-6 and TRBJ1-5; 9 bases agree with TRBD1. The V gene end was trimmed by 6 bases and the J gene end by 6 bases; junction bases not matched to a gene: 9. The CDR3 runs to 15 residues. CDR1 MNHNY and CDR2 SVGAGI come from the germline V gene (reference sequence).

This clonotype was observed at least ten times. The chain has TRBV28 and TRBJ1-2; D remains ambiguous. CDR3 length: 14 amino acids. Trimming took 1 base from V and 4 from J, leaving 10 bases between them. Looked up from germline, CDR1 is MDHEN and CDR2 is SYDVKM. The CDR3 nucleotides are TGTGCCAGCAGTTTATCAGACGGAATCTATGGCTACACCTTC. Its protein product is CASSLSDGIYGYTF.

In regard to this clonotype: One end of the junction varies from germline; a read error may be responsible. The rearrangement joins TRBV7-6 to TRBJ1-3; TRBD1 aligns across 7 bases. Germline V gene data show CDR1 as SGHVS and CDR2 as FNYEAQ. This CDR3 has 15 residues. DNA for the CDR3: TGTGTCAGCAGCTCAGTCCCGGGACAGTATAACACCATATATTTT. Protein: CVSSSVPGQYNTIYF. Full variable domain (outside the CDR3, taken from reference TRBV7-6 and TRBJ1-3): GAGVSQSPRYKVTKRGQDVALRCDPISGHVSLYWYRQALGQGPEFLTYFNYEAQQDKSGLPNDRFSAERPEGSISTLTIQRTEQRDSAMYRCVSSSVPGQYNTIYFGEGSWLTVV.

This clonotype has ten or more counts. The genes are TRBV9 and TRBJ2-2; 12 bases match TRBD2. Germline-derived CDR1 and CDR2 are SGDLS and YYNGEE. This CDR3 is 16 amino acids long. V was pared by 1 base and J by 13 bases, with 11 bases of the junction left unmatched. Here the CDR3 DNA reads TGTGCCAGCAGCGTAAAACCCCTAGCGGGGGGGCCGGGGCTGTTTTTT. The encoded protein is CASSVKPLAGGPGLFF.

This clonotype was recorded at least ten times. V is TRBV25-1 and J is TRBJ1-4; TRBD1 is a possible D gene (5 bases). Germline V gives CDR1 MGHDK, CDR2 SYGVNS. This CDR3 spans 17 amino acids. Trimming took off 4 bases at V and 4 bases at J, with 19 bases between the two ends. As DNA, the CDR3 is TGTGCCAGCAGTGTCCGAGGGACTGGCCGTCTTAATGAAAAACTGTTTTTT. This sequence encodes CASSVRGTGRLNEKLFF. The full variable domain, rest sourced from reference TRBV25-1 and TRBJ1-4, is EADIYQTPRYLVIGTGKKITLECSQTMGHDKMYWYQQDPGMELHLIHYSYGVNSTEKGDLSSESTVSRIRTEHFPLTLESARPSHTSQYLCASSVRGTGRLNEKLFFGSGTQLSVL.